The 17 T cell receptor beta chains below were found in one sample sequenced in a study of post-analysis software for immune sequencing data. Study conclusions and caveats: Roughly 5 TRBV segments, TRBV5-6, TRBV5-1 and TRBV20-1 among them, were found more frequent in patients than controls.

Carried by the TCR beta cDNA libraries were unique molecular identifiers. Each CDR3 protein is one row after TCRdb ran MiXCR on the PCR reads. The sample lists roughly 800,000 distinct CDR3 sequences; less than 35% were seen once. No antigens are known for them. Sequenced: blood. Receptor source: a girl aged 10 to 17 with multiple sclerosis.

In this sample, this clonotype turned up a few times. V and J are TRBV7-2 and TRBJ2-7; TRBD2 agrees at 11 bases. This CDR3 is 15 amino acids long. Germline V gene data show CDR1 as SGHTA and CDR2 as FQGNSA. With V trimmed by 5 bases and J by 5 bases, 8 bases remained unmatched. The CDR3 sequence: CASSPRLAGGHEQYF. As DNA, the CDR3 is TGTGCCAGCAGCCCCAGGCTAGCGGGAGGCCACGAGCAGTACTTC.

This clonotype was observed a few times. The chain combines TRBV20-1 with TRBJ2-5, with 9 bases fitting TRBD2. The trim removed 4 bases at V and 5 bases at J, leaving 5 bases unmatched. This CDR3 region has 13 residues. The germline gives CDR1 DFQATT, CDR2 SNEGSKA (reference sequence). CDR3 nucleotide sequence: TGCAGTGCTAAGAGCGGGGGGTGGGAGACCCAGTACTTC. It is translated as CSAKSGGWETQYF.

The rearrangement uses TRBV20-1 and TRBJ2-3; maybe TRBD1 (6 bases). The germline V gene has CDR1 DFQATT and CDR2 SNEGSKA (reference sequence). Deletions cut 6 bases from V and 4 bases from J, with 20 bases between. The CDR3 totals 15 residues. Here the CDR3 DNA reads TGCAGTGCGGTCGACAGGCTGGGCCTGGCAGATACGCAGTATTTT. Its protein product is CSAVDRLGLADTQYF.

The chain recombines TRBV6-6 with TRBJ2-7; tentatively, D is TRBD2 (5 bases). The V gene lost 3 bases and the J gene lost 6 bases, with 24 bases spanning the gap. The CDR3 is 17 amino acids. Germline V CDR1 and CDR2: MNHNY, SVGAGI (reference sequence). The CDR3 coding sequence is TGTGCCAGCAGTTATGTGGGAGTCGAGGTCTTTTTAGGCGAGCAGTACTTC. This translates into CASSYVGVEVFLGEQYF.

The rearrangement links TRBV25-1 to TRBJ2-5, with a tentative D call TRBD2 (5 bases). Trimming took 6 bases from V and 2 from J, leaving 16 bases between them. From germline, CDR1 is MGHDK and CDR2 SYGVNS. The CDR3 is 15 amino acids. CDR3 DNA: TGTGCCAGCAGCGATAGGAAGCGGTTGCAAGAGACCCAGTACTTC. Translating gives CASSDRKRLQETQYF.

The gene calls are TRBV6-1 and TRBJ2-3; D possibly corresponds to TRBD1 (6 bases). This CDR3 spans 15 amino acids. Germline CDR1 reads MNHNS; CDR2 reads SASEGT. V lost 4 bases and J lost 6, with 17 bases in between. The CDR3 loop reads CASSVWGPESDTQYF. The CDR3 DNA sequence: TGTGCCAGCAGTGTGTGGGGGCCCGAATCGGATACGCAGTATTTT.

This clonotype was picked up a small number of times. The rearrangement links TRBV27 to TRBJ1-2, with D unresolved. In germline, CDR1 is MNHEY, CDR2 SMNVEV (reference sequence). CDR3 length equals 14 residues. V was pared by 7 bases and J by 0 bases, with 12 bases between. CDR3 protein: CASTDLTANYGYTF. The CDR3, as DNA: TGTGCCAGCACCGATCTCACAGCTAACTATGGCTACACCTTC.

The table lists this clonotype with a few counts. The chain employs TRBV5-8 and TRBJ2-1, with D unresolved. The germline gives CDR1 SGHTS, CDR2 YDEGEE. The CDR3 loop spans 15 amino acids. V dropped 4 bases and J dropped 1 base, with 12 bases sitting between them. CDR3 protein: CASSPRSISYNEQFF. In DNA, the CDR3 is TGTGCCAGCAGCCCGCGAAGCATATCCTACAATGAGCAGTTCTTC.

This clonotype was seen a handful of times. This chain links TRBV28 with TRBJ1-4, with D unresolved. The CDR3 runs to 15 residues. Trimming removed 4 bases from V and 14 bases from J, with 23 bases in between. The germline gives CDR1 MDHEN, CDR2 SYDVKM. The CDR3 coding sequence is TGTGCCAGCAGTTCGGACCGGGTTCCTCAATCAAGGCTGTTTTTT. Protein product: CASSSDRVPQSRLFF.

There are a few counts of this clonotype. The rearrangement links TRBV5-1 to TRBJ2-3; 8 nucleotides match TRBD2. The V segment lost 5 bases and the J segment 2 bases; nucleotides outside the gene matches: 7. The CDR3 sequence is 15 residues long. The germline V gene encodes CDR1 SGHRS and CDR2 YFSETQ. The DNA of the CDR3 is TGCGCCAGCAGTATAGCGGGACTTTTCACAGATACGCAGTATTTT. Translating it yields CASSIAGLFTDTQYF.

This clonotype was recorded once. The junction does not match germline at one end; this may be a read error. CDR3 loop: CASSRTGDEKRFF. The CDR3 DNA reads as TGTGCCAGCAGCCGGACAGGGGATGAAAAACGGTTTTTT. V and J are TRBV12-3 or TRBV12-4 and TRBJ1-4; 9 nucleotides align to TRBD1. The CDR3 totals 13 residues.

The chain recombines TRBV20-1 with TRBJ2-1, with 9 bases matching TRBD2. The CDR3 extends over 13 amino acids. V gave up 7 bases and J gave up 6 bases; unmatched junction bases: 7. Looked up from germline, CDR1 is DFQATT and CDR2 is SNEGSKA (reference sequence). The CDR3 region has the DNA TGCAGTGATATCCTTAGCGGGAGCAATGAGCAGTTCTTC. Translating gives CSDILSGSNEQFF.

The CDR3 sequence is CASSDRDRSSYEQYF. DNA for the CDR3: TGTGCCAGCAGTGACCGGGACAGGAGCTCCTACGAGCAGTACTTC. The rearrangement joins TRBV2 to TRBJ2-7, with 8 bases identical to TRBD1. This CDR3 is built from 15 residues. After removal of 3 bases from V and 0 bases from J, the junction contained 4 bases not matched to a gene. Germline assignment: CDR1 SNHLY and CDR2 FYNNEI.

The chain uses TRBV29-1 and TRBJ1-1, with TRBD1 identical over 7 bases. This CDR3 has 15 residues. Germline CDR1 and CDR2: SQVTM and ANQGSEA. After removal of 6 bases from V and 3 bases from J, the junction contained 13 bases not matched to a gene. DNA of the CDR3: TGCAGCGTCGGACGCCACAGGGGCGAAGACACTGAAGCTTTCTTT. Residues: CSVGRHRGEDTEAFF.

The V gene is TRBV7-9, the J gene TRBJ2-3, with D hard to call. The V gene lost 3 bases and the J gene lost 4 bases, with 11 bases spanning the gap. Germline loops: CDR1 SEHNR, CDR2 FQNEAQ (reference sequence). The CDR3 covers 14 residues. This CDR3 is CASSFLLGPDTQYF. CDR3 sequence (DNA): TGTGCCAGCAGCTTTTTGCTAGGGCCAGATACGCAGTATTTT.

The chain combines TRBV5-5 with TRBJ2-2; tentative D call: TRBD1 (5 bases). V dropped 5 bases and J dropped 3 bases, with 14 bases sitting between them. From germline, CDR1 is SGHKS and CDR2 YYEKEE (reference sequence). CDR3 length: 15 residues. The CDR3 loop is CASSATRVDTGELFF. The CDR3 DNA reads as TGTGCCAGCAGTGCTACCAGGGTGGACACCGGGGAGCTGTTTTTT.

As regards this clonotype: Germline and junction disagree at one end, which may indicate a read error. The chain couples TRBV7-7 to TRBJ2-1, with 13 bases fitting TRBD2. The CDR3 is 15 residues long. Germline-derived CDR1 and CDR2 are SSHAT and FNYEAQ (reference sequence). This chain's CDR3 is CASSQGLAGKNEQFF. The CDR3, as DNA: TGTGCTAGCAGCCAGGGACTAGCGGGGAAGAATGAGCAGTTCTTC.